A selection of T cell receptor beta chains follows, all from one sample in a study of cytomegalovirus exposure and HLA in healthy donors. The table came from immunoSEQ multiplex PCR; TCRdb's copy has only in-frame clones and leaves some out. The sample has about 65,000 clones, around three quarters seen once. Sequencing was carried out using PBMCs. These receptors were collected from a woman in her twenties or thirties in good health and CMV-seronegative. CDR3s include the opening cysteine and the closing phenylalanine or tryptophan. The D gene is left open where the match is weak. Clone size appears in some rows only: once, few, many, or a class for an expanded clone.

>TRBJ2-5|TRBV7-9|-|-
TGTGCCAGCAGCCTGGCGGGGTCCTATCTCGGGACCCAGTACTTC
CASSLAGSYLGTQYF
>TRBJ1-1|TRBV10-3|once|-
TGTGCCATCAAGGAGGATCCTAACACTGAAGCTTTCTTT
CAIKEDPNTEAFF
>TRBJ2-7|TRBV18|-|-
TGTGCCAGCTCACCATCTAGCAGCTCGGGCTACGAGCAGTACTTC
CASSPSSSSGYEQYF
>TRBJ2-7|TRBV2|-|TRBD1
TGTGCCAGCAGGGACAGGGCAGGGAGGTACTTC
CASRDRAGRYF
>TRBJ1-1|TRBV6-5|once|-
TGTGCCAGCAGAGGTTGGGACTTGAACACTGAAGCTTTCTTT
CASRGWDLNTEAFF
>TRBJ2-1|TRBV14|-|-
TGTGCCAGCAGCCAAGTAACGAGATCCCGCTCCTACAATGAGCAGTTCTTC
CASSQVTRSRSYNEQFF
>TRBJ1-1|TRBV7-9|-|-
TGTGCCAGCAGCTCCCCAGGGGAGAGCACTGAAGCTTTCTTT
CASSSPGESTEAFF
>TRBJ2-5|TRBV5-1|-|-
TGCGCCAGCAGCTTGGATCCGACAAACCAAGAGACCCAGTACTTC
CASSLDPTNQETQYF
>TRBJ1-2|TRBV28|once|TRBD1
TGTGCCAGCAGTCGATACCCCTCTACAGGGGATGGCTACACCTTC
CASSRYPSTGDGYTF
>TRBJ1-1|TRBV29-1|-|-
TGCAGCGCCCACCTGGGGCCTATGAACACTGAAGCTTTCTTT
CSAHLGPMNTEAFF
>TRBJ2-1|TRBV4-3|-|TRBD2
TGCGCCAGCAGCCAAGATGAGCGGGGGCATTACAATGAGCAGTTCTTC
CASSQDERGHYNEQFF
>TRBJ2-5|TRBV5-1|-|-
TGCGCCAGCAGCCAAGACAAGCCCCGAGAGACCCAGTACTTC
CASSQDKPRETQYF
>TRBJ2-5|TRBV5-1|-|-
TGCGCCAGCAGCTACTACAGGGATACGGGACAAGAGACCCAGTACTTC
CASSYYRDTGQETQYF
>TRBJ1-1|TRBV9|-|-
TGTGCCAGCAGCGTAAAGGGGGATTTGGACACTGAAGCTTTCTTT
CASSVKGDLDTEAFF
>TRBJ2-7|TRBV11-2|-|-
TGTGCCAGCAGCCAATGGGGACTGGGGCCCTCCTACGAGCAGTACTTC
CASSQWGLGPSYEQYF
>TRBJ1-2|TRBV30|-|-
TGTGCCAGATTTCGAGAAGCGGGGGGGGAGGACTATGGCTACACCTTC
CARFREAGGEDYGYTF
>TRBJ2-1|TRBV7-2|-|TRBD2
TGTGCCAGCAGCTTAGGACCCGGGACTAGCGGTAATGAGCAGTTCTTC
CASSLGPGTSGNEQFF
>TRBJ2-1|TRBV4-1|-|TRBD1
TGCGCCAGCAGCCCTCCGGGACAGGGGGCGCTTACCGGGCAGTTCTTC
CASSPPGQGALTGQFF
>TRBJ1-5|TRBV6-5|-|-
TGTGCCAGCAGCAACAGGGAGAATCAGCCCCAGCATTTT
CASSNRENQPQHF
>TRBJ1-2|TRBV9|-|-
TGTGCCAGCAGCCTTGGAGCGAATGGCTACACCTTC
CASSLGANGYTF